Listed below are T cell receptor beta chains from one sample, sequenced in a study of cytomegalovirus exposure and HLA in healthy donors. Data came from immunoSEQ multiplex PCR; TCRdb stores just in-frame clones and leaves some out. Of under 200,000 clones in the sample, 60% to 80% are singletons; the top ten hold approximately 2.5%. Sequenced sample: PBMCs. All receptors derive from a man aged 55 to 69 in good health and CMV-seronegative. Both conserved end residues are part of each CDR3. D genes are given only for firm matches. Size is omitted from some rows. Given values are once, few, many or a class for expanded clones.

D	V	J	size	DNA	CDR3
TRBD1	TRBV5-5	TRBJ2-7	few	TGTGCCAGCAGCTTCCGGGACAGGGACTACGAGCAGTACTTC	CASSFRDRDYEQYF
TRBD1	TRBV7-9	TRBJ1-4	.	TGTGCCAGCAGTTGGACAGGGGAGGGTGGTGAAAAACTGTTTTTT	CASSWTGEGGEKLFF
.	TRBV7-8	TRBJ2-5	.	TGTGCCAGCAGCTTTGGGGCGGTCCCGGAGACCCAGTACTTC	CASSFGAVPETQYF
TRBD2	TRBV2	TRBJ2-5	.	TGTGCCAGCAGACCGAGGACTAGCGGGAGCCAAGGGACCCAGTACTTC	CASRPRTSGSQGTQYF
TRBD1	TRBV2	TRBJ1-4	few	TGTGCCAGACCAGAACACCCGGGAGGGGGGACAGGGATTCAAGCTAATGAAAAACTGTTTTTT	CARPEHPGGGTGIQANEKLFF
TRBD2	TRBV5-6	TRBJ2-2	.	TGTGCCAGCAACGCCCGACTCATACTAGCGGGGGGTAGGACCGGGGAGCTGTTTTTT	CASNARLILAGGRTGELFF
.	TRBV27	TRBJ2-1	.	TGTGCCAGCAGTCGTCCCACAGTGAATGAGCAGTTCTTC	CASSRPTVNEQFF
.	TRBV5-4	TRBJ2-7	.	TGTGCCAGCAGCTCGTCCCTGGGGCAGGGTTCCGAGCAGTACTTC	CASSSSLGQGSEQYF
.	TRBV7-5	TRBJ1-5	.	TGTGTCAGAAGCTTAGACGGGACAGTTTATAGCAATCAGCCCCAGCATTTT	CVRSLDGTVYSNQPQHF
.	TRBV6-1	TRBJ1-2	.	TGTGCCAGCAGTGAAGCAGCGGGAAGTTATGGCTACACCTTC	CASSEAAGSYGYTF
.	TRBV4-3	TRBJ2-7	few	TGCGCCAGCAGCCAAGATCGGGGGAGCTCCTACGAGCAGTACTTC	CASSQDRGSSYEQYF
.	TRBV4-1	TRBJ1-3	.	TGCGCCAGCAGCCAAGACCCTTTCTCTGGAAACACCATATATTTT	CASSQDPFSGNTIYF
TRBD1	TRBV4-1	TRBJ1-1	few	TGCGCCAGCAGCCAAGATGGGGGGAAGAACAGGGGGAACACTGAAGCTTTCTTT	CASSQDGGKNRGNTEAFF
.	TRBV28	TRBJ1-6	.	TGTGCCAGCAGTTTCCCCTGGGGCACGAGCTCCTATAATTCACCCCTCCACTTT	CASSFPWGTSSYNSPLHF
.	TRBV30	TRBJ2-7	few	TGTGCCTGGAGTCGACGGGGGTACGAGCAGTACTTC	CAWSRRGYEQYF
.	TRBV7-8	TRBJ2-7	.	TGTGCCAGCAGCATAACAGGGATGAACGAGCAGTACTTC	CASSITGMNEQYF
TRBD1	TRBV27	TRBJ1-4	.	TGTGCCAGCAGTTTATCGAGGGACAGGGGTAGTGAAAAACTGTTTTTT	CASSLSRDRGSEKLFF
.	TRBV5-6	TRBJ1-1	.	TGTGCCAGCAGCTTGGTGTTGCAGGGTGAGAACACTGAAGCTTTCTTT	CASSLVLQGENTEAFF
TRBD1	TRBV4-1	TRBJ1-5	.	TGCGCCAGCAGCCAAGGACAGGGGGCCTGGCAGCCCCAGCATTTT	CASSQGQGAWQPQHF
.	TRBV7-2	TRBJ1-1	.	TGTGCCAGCAGCTTAACAGAGAACACTGAAGCTTTCTTT	CASSLTENTEAFF
TRBD2	TRBV6-5	TRBJ2-3	.	TGTGCCAGCAGTTACGGCGGGGGGACAGATACGCAGTATTTT	CASSYGGGTDTQYF
.	TRBV9	TRBJ2-3	.	TGTGCCAGCAGCCCGCGAAGCAGGGGGGAAGGAGATACGCAGTATTTT	CASSPRSRGEGDTQYF
.	TRBV14	TRBJ2-7	.	TGTGCCAGCAGCCAAGGACAGTCATTGGGCTACGAGCAGTACTTC	CASSQGQSLGYEQYF
.	TRBV5-8	TRBJ2-1	.	TGTGCCAGCAGCCCCCGAGTTGGGGCCAGGAATGAGCAGTTCTTC	CASSPRVGARNEQFF
TRBD1	TRBV19	TRBJ2-6	.	TGTGCCAGTAGCCCCGGGACAGGGGTTGGTGGGGTCAACGTCCTGACTTTC	CASSPGTGVGGVNVLTF
.	TRBV7-9	TRBJ1-2	.	TGTTCCAGCAGCTTAGGACCCAGGGCGAGCAACTATGGCTACACCTTC	CSSSLGPRASNYGYTF
.	TRBV5-1	TRBJ1-1	.	TGCGCCAGCAGCCTCCCCCCCGCCGCGGGGGTAACTGAAGCTTTCTTT	CASSLPPAAGVTEAFF
TRBD2	TRBV5-1	TRBJ2-5	.	TGCGCCAGCAGCTTGGGGGACTACCCAGGCCCCCAGTACTTC	CASSLGDYPGPQYF
TRBD1	TRBV19	TRBJ1-5	.	TGTGCCAGTAGTCTTAGACAGGGGCTCGGCAATCAGCCCCAGCATTTT	CASSLRQGLGNQPQHF
TRBD1	TRBV6-5	TRBJ1-1	.	TGTGCCAGCAGTATACAGGGGACCACTGAAGCTTTCTTT	CASSIQGTTEAFF